The 21 T cell receptor beta chains given below trace back to one sample, sequenced in a study of identical twins. From the 5' RACE reads, TCRdb called clonotypes with MiXCR, one entry per CDR3 protein. The table has 400,000 to 500,000 distinct CDR3 sequences, more than 13% seen once. These same data were also listed under a study on yellow fever vaccine responses in identical twins.

The sequenced sample was CD4+ T cells sorted from blood. The origin of the receptors is a woman younger than 35 in good health.

The chain carries TRBV29-1 and TRBJ2-2; no clear D. The CDR3 length is 13 residues. Germline CDR1 is SQVTM and CDR2 is ANQGSEA. V was pared by 4 bases and J by 4 bases, with 10 bases between. CDR3 residues: CSVGTRSTGELFF. DNA of the CDR3: TGCAGCGTTGGCACGAGGAGCACCGGGGAGCTGTTTTTT.

The chain links TRBV20-1 to TRBJ2-5; no clear D gene. With 7 bases removed from V and 2 bases from J, the gap between germline ends came to 8 bases. CDR1 is DFQATT and CDR2 is SNEGSKA in the germline V gene (reference sequence). The CDR3 is 11 amino acids. This chain's CDR3 is CSGVKQETQYF. CDR3 in DNA: TGCAGTGGGGTCAAACAAGAGACCCAGTACTTC.

V gene TRBV28 combines with J gene TRBJ1-2; D remains ambiguous. The ends were cut back, 4 bases at V and 3 bases at J, with 0 bases in the middle. This CDR3 comprises 10 residues. The V gene's germline CDR1 is MDHEN and CDR2 SYDVKM. CDR3 sequence: CASSYYGYTF. CDR3 nucleotides: TGTGCCAGCAGTTACTATGGCTACACCTTC.

The gene calls are TRBV25-1 and TRBJ2-1; 7 bases align to TRBD2. Trimming removed 4 bases from V and 3 bases from J; junction bases left unmatched: 3. This CDR3 has 14 residues. Germline lookup yields CDR1 MGHDK and CDR2 SYGVNS. CDR3 amino acids: CASSGLADYNEQFF. The CDR3 DNA reads TGTGCCAGCAGTGGGCTAGCGGACTACAATGAGCAGTTCTTC.

The V and J genes are TRBV7-9 and TRBJ2-1; a possible D gene is TRBD1 (6 bases). CDR1 SEHNR and CDR2 FQNEAQ come from the germline V gene (reference sequence). V lost 4 bases, J lost 9 bases, and 10 bases lay in between. The CDR3 runs 12 residues. CDR3 bases: TGTGCCAGCAGCTATCAGGGGATTGAGCAGTTCTTC. This encodes CASSYQGIEQFF.

This clonotype showed up just once. V gene TRBV11-3 combines with J gene TRBJ2-7; 7 bases fit TRBD2. There are 16 residues in the CDR3. J was trimmed by 6 bases and V by 1 base; bases with no gene match: 12. The V gene's germline CDR1 is SGHNT and CDR2 YENEEA. This chain's CDR3 is CASSLGASGGVVEQYF. CDR3 DNA sequence: TGTGCCAGCAGCTTAGGGGCTAGCGGTGGTGTAGTCGAGCAGTACTTC.

This clonotype came up a few times. The rearrangement joins TRBV6-1 to TRBJ2-2; possible D gene TRBD2, 5 bases. The CDR3 is 15 amino acids. V lost 10 bases and J lost 0, with 15 bases in between. CDR1 MNHNS and CDR2 SASEGT come from the germline V gene. CDR3 bases: TGTGCCACGCGAACGACTAACCCGAACACCGGGGAGCTGTTTTTT. Translation: CATRTTNPNTGELFF.

The CDR3 coding sequence is TGTGCCAGCAGCTTAACCGGGGGCCTCTTCTACGAGCAGTACTTC. This sequence encodes CASSLTGGLFYEQYF. The chain carries TRBV7-3 and TRBJ2-7; D tentatively reads TRBD1 or TRBD2 (6 bases each). Per the germline V gene, CDR1 is SGHTA and CDR2 is FQGTGA. V was shortened by 0 bases and J by 3 bases, with 12 bases between the two germline ends. This CDR3 region has 15 residues.

This clonotype was detected a few times. V and J are TRBV12-3 or TRBV12-4 and TRBJ2-3, with D perhaps matching TRBD2 (7 bases). CDR3 length equals 16 residues. The V gene lost 3 bases and the J gene lost 6 bases, with 19 bases spanning the gap. For the CDR3, the DNA is TGTGCCAGCAGTTTTCGCGGGGGCTCCACGGGCGATACGCAGTATTTT. Encoded protein: CASSFRGGSTGDTQYF.

The rearrangement links TRBV3-1 to TRBJ1-1; D is perhaps TRBD1 (5 bases). CDR3 length equals 13 residues. Germline-derived CDR1 and CDR2 are LGHDT and YNNKEL (reference sequence). Trimming took off 4 bases at V and 8 bases at J, with 14 bases between the two ends. For the CDR3, the DNA is TGTGCCAGCAGCCGAACCCGGGACGGAGAAGCTTTCTTT. Its translation: CASSRTRDGEAFF.

The genes are TRBV2 and TRBJ1-6; 7 nucleotides match TRBD1. The CDR3 is made up of 13 amino acids. V was pared by 7 bases and J by 7 bases, with 4 bases of the junction left unmatched. Looked up from germline, CDR1 is SNHLY and CDR2 is FYNNEI. The CDR3 reads CASNDRVNSPLHF. The CDR3 DNA is TGTGCCAGCAACGACAGGGTAAATTCACCCCTCCACTTT. Combining the CDR3 with reference TRBV2 and TRBJ1-6 gives the whole variable domain EPEVTQTPSHQVTQMGQEVILRCVPISNHLYFYWYRQILGQKVEFLVSFYNNEISEKSEIFDDQFSVERPDGSNFTLKIRSTKLEDSAMYFCASNDRVNSPLHFGNGTRLTVT.

This sequence joins TRBV10-3 and TRBJ2-2, with 8 bases aligning to TRBD1. The CDR3 has 15 amino acids. The V gene end was trimmed by 2 bases and the J gene end by 5 bases; junction bases not matched to a gene: 4. CDR1 is ENHRY, CDR2 SYGVKD, per germline. CDR3 DNA sequence: TGTGCCATCAGTGAGCTCCAGGGGGCTACCGGGGAGCTGTTTTTT. Protein product: CAISELQGATGELFF.

This clonotype was seen a handful of times. The chain uses TRBV12-3 or TRBV12-4 and TRBJ2-7; TRBD1 is a possible D gene (6 bases). Trimming cost V 5 bases and J 3 bases, with 14 bases left between them. CDR3 length: 14 residues. The CDR3 nucleotides are TGTGCCAGCAGTATTTCCGGGACACGCTACGAGCAGTACTTC. It yields the protein CASSISGTRYEQYF.

CDR3 sequence: CASRSKGGYGYTF. The CDR3 coding sequence is TGTGCCAGCAGGTCCAAGGGGGGTTATGGCTACACCTTC. The chain carries TRBV11-2 and TRBJ1-2; the D gene is possibly TRBD1 (6 bases). Germline CDR1 reads SGHAT; CDR2 reads FQNNGV. The V gene lost 6 bases and the J gene lost 5 bases, with 13 bases spanning the gap. This CDR3 spans 13 amino acids.

A note on this clonotype: Its ends do not fully match the called genes, so a read error is possible. This chain uses TRBV6-5 with TRBJ2-2; 9 bases are a match to TRBD2. This CDR3 is 18 amino acids long. Germline V CDR1 and CDR2: MNHEY, SVGAGI. CDR3 nucleotides: TGTTCCAGCGGTTTCCTTGCTAGCGGGAAGGTGATCACCGGGGAGCTGTTTTTT. Translating gives CSSGFLASGKVITGELFF.

This clonotype was counted only a few times. The chain has TRBV5-5 and TRBJ2-3; 11 nucleotides line up with TRBD2. Germline V gives CDR1 SGHKS, CDR2 YYEKEE (reference sequence). The CDR3 is 17 amino acids. After removal of 1 base from V and 10 bases from J, the junction contained 14 bases not matched to a gene. CDR3 residues: CASSLFSGRANVAAQYF. The CDR3 region has the DNA TGTGCCAGCAGCTTGTTTAGCGGGAGGGCCAATGTAGCTGCGCAGTATTTT.

This clonotype was found many times. The gene calls are TRBV28 and TRBJ2-3; D not certain. Germline CDR1 MDHEN, CDR2 SYDVKM. This CDR3 has 11 amino acids. The V end was cut by 6 bases, the J end by 4 bases, with 5 bases between. The CDR3 coding sequence is TGTGCCAGCAGCCGACCAGATACGCAGTATTTT. Its protein product is CASSRPDTQYF. The full variable domain, rest sourced from reference TRBV28 and TRBJ2-3, is DVKVTQSSRYLVKRTGEKVFLECVQDMDHENMFWYRQDPGLGLRLIYFSYDVKMKEKGDIPEGYSVSREKKERFSLILESASTNQTSMYLCASSRPDTQYFGPGTRLTVL.

This clonotype was recorded at least ten times. J is TRBJ2-3 and V is TRBV29-1, with 12 bases aligning to TRBD2. CDR3 length: 15 residues. Germline V CDR1 and CDR2: SQVTM, ANQGSEA. V gave up 4 bases and J gave up 0 bases; unmatched junction bases: 2. DNA for the CDR3: TGCAGCGTTGCGGGACTAGCGGGTAGCACAGATACGCAGTATTTT. Protein product: CSVAGLAGSTDTQYF.

The table lists this clonotype with a few counts. This chain joins TRBV18 and TRBJ2-1, with 9 positions matching TRBD2. The trim removed 6 bases at V and 9 bases at J, leaving 9 bases unmatched. Germline V gives CDR1 KGHSH, CDR2 LQKENI. This CDR3 has 14 residues. In DNA, the CDR3 is TGTGCCAGCTCCACCCGGCTAGCGGGAAGTGAGCAGTTCTTC. It encodes CASSTRLAGSEQFF.

The CDR3 spells CASSLAGGPVDTQYF. For the CDR3, the DNA is TGTGCCAGCAGCTTAGCGGGGGGGCCCGTAGATACGCAGTATTTT. The rearrangement joins TRBV5-6 to TRBJ2-3; 10 bases are a match to TRBD2. V was pared by 2 bases and J by 5 bases, with 5 bases of the junction left unmatched. Germline assignment: CDR1 SGHDT and CDR2 YYEEEE. The CDR3 runs 15 residues.

This clonotype appeared a single time. The chain joins TRBV20-1 to TRBJ1-1, with D maybe TRBD1 (5 bases). Germline CDR1 is DFQATT and CDR2 is SNEGSKA (reference sequence). V lost 3 bases to trimming and J lost 3 bases, with 11 bases between them. This CDR3 is 13 amino acids long. CDR3 amino acids: CSASEGTDTEAFF. The DNA of the CDR3 is TGCAGTGCTAGTGAGGGGACCGACACTGAAGCTTTCTTT.